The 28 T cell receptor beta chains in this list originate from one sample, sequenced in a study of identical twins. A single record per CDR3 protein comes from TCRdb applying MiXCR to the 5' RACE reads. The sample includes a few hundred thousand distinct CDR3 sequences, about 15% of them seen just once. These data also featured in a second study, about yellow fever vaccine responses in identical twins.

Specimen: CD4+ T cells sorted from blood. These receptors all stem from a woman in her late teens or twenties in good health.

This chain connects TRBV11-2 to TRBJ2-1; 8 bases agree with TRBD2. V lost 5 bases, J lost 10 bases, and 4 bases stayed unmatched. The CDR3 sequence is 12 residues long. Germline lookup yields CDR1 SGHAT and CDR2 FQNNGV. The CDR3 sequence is CASSREREEQFF. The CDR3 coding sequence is TGTGCCAGCAGCCGTGAGCGGGAGGAGCAGTTCTTC.

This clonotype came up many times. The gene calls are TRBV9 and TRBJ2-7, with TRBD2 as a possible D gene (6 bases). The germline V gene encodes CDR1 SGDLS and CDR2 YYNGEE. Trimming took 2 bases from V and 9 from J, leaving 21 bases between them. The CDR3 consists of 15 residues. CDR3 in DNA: TGTGCCAGCAGCGTCGCAGGCGGGACTTCCTATCGGCAGTACTTC. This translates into CASSVAGGTSYRQYF.

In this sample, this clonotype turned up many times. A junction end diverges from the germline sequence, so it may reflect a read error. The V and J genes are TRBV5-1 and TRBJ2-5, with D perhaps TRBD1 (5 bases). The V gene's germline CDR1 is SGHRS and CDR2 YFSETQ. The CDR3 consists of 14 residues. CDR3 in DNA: TGTGCCAGCAGTTTAGACAGCTCTCAAGAGACCCAGTACTTC. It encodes CASSLDSSQETQYF.

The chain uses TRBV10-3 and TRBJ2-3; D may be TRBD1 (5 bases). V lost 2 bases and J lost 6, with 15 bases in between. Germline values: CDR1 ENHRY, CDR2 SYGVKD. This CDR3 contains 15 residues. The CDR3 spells CAISEPLKGPDTQYF. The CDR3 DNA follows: TGTGCCATCAGTGAGCCCCTGAAGGGGCCGGATACGCAGTATTTT.

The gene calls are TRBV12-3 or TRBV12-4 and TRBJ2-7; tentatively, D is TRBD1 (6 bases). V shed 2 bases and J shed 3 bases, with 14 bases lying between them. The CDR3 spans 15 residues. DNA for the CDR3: TGTGCCAGCAGTTTAAGATCGGACAGCCTCTACGAGCAGTACTTC. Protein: CASSLRSDSLYEQYF.

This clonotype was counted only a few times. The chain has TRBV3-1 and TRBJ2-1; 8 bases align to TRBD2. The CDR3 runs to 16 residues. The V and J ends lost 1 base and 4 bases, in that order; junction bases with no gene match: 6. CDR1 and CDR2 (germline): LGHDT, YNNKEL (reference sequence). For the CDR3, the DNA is TGTGCCAGCAGCCAAGGGATGGTAGCGGGATACAATGAGCAGTTCTTC. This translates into CASSQGMVAGYNEQFF.

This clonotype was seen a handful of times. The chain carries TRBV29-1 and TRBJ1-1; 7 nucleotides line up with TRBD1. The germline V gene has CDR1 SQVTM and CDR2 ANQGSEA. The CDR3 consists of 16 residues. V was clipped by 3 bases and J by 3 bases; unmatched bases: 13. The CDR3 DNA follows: TGCAGCGTTGATCAGTCCTCAGGGGGGTTCTACACTGAAGCTTTCTTT. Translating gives CSVDQSSGGFYTEAFF.

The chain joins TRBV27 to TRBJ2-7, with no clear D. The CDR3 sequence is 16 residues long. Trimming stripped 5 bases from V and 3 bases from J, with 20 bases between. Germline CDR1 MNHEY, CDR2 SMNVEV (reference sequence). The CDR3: CASSPAPGRFFYEQYV. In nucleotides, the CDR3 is TGTGCCAGCAGTCCCGCCCCCGGGCGGTTTTTCTACGAGCAGTACGTC.

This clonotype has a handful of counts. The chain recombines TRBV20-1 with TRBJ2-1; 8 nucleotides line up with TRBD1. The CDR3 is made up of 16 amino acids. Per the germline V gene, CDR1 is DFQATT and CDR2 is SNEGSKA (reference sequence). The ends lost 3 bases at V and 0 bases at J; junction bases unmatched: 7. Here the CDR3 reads CSARGFGTGSYNEQFF. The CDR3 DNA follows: TGCAGTGCTAGGGGTTTTGGGACAGGCTCCTACAATGAGCAGTTCTTC.

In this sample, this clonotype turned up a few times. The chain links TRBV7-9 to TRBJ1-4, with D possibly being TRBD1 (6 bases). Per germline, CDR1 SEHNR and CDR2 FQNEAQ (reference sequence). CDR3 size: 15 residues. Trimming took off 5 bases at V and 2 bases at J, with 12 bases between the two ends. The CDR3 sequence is CASSPRGTTNEKLFF. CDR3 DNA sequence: TGTGCCAGCAGCCCGAGGGGGACCACTAATGAAAAACTGTTTTTT.

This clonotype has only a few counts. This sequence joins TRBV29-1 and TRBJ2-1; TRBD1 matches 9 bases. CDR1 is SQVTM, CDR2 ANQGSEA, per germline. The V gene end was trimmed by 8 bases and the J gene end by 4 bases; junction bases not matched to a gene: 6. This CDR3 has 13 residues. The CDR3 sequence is CSFGTGLYNEQFF. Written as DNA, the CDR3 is TGCAGCTTCGGGACAGGGCTATACAATGAGCAGTTCTTC.

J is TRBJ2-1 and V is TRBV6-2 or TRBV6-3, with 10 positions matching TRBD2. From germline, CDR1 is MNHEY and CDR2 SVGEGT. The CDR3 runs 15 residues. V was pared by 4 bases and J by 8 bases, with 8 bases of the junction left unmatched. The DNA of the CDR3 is TGTGCCAGCAGTTCCCCCGGGACTAGCGTTTATGAGCAGTTCTTC. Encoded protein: CASSSPGTSVYEQFF.

For the CDR3, the DNA is TGCGCCAGCAGCTCGAGTAGCAGAGCAGGCACAGATACGCAGTATTTT. Protein: CASSSSSRAGTDTQYF. V and J are TRBV5-1 and TRBJ2-3; D not certain. Germline lookup yields CDR1 SGHRS and CDR2 YFSETQ. This CDR3 is built from 16 residues. The V gene lost 3 bases and the J gene lost 1 base, with 15 bases spanning the gap.

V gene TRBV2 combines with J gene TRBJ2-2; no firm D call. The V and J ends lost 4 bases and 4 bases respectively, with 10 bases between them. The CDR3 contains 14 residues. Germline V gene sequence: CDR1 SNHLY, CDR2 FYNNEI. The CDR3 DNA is TGTGCCAGCAGTGTGAAGGCAGCCACCGGGGAGCTGTTTTTT. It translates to CASSVKAATGELFF.

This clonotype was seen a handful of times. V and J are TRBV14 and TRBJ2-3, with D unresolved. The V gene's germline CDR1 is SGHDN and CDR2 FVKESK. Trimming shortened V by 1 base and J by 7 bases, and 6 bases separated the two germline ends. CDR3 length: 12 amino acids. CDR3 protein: CASSQGAYTQYF. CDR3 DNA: TGTGCCAGCAGCCAAGGGGCATATACGCAGTATTTT.

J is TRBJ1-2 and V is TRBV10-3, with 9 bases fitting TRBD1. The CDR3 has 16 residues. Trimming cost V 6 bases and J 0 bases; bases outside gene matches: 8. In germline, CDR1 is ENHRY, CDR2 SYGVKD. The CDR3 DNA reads TGTGCCATCAGCACCCAGGGACAGGGAGCTAACTATGGCTACACCTTC. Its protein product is CAISTQGQGANYGYTF.

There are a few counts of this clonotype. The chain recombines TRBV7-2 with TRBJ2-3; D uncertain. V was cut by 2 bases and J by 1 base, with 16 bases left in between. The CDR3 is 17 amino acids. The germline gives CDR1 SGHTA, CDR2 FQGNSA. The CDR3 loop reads CASSLNLLPTRTDTQYF. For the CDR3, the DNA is TGTGCCAGCAGCTTAAACCTACTTCCCACGCGCACAGATACGCAGTATTTT.

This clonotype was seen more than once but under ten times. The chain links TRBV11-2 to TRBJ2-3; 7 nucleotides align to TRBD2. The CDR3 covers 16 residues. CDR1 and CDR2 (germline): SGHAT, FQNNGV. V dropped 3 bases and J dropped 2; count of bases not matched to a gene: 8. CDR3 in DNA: TGTGCCAGCAGCTTGACGGCGGGAGCGACCACAGATACGCAGTATTTT. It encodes CASSLTAGATTDTQYF.

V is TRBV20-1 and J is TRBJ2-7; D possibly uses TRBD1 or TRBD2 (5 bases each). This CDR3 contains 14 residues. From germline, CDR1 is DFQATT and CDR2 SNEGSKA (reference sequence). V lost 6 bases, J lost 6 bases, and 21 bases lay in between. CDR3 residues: CSATGGSPATEQYF. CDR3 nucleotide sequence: TGCAGTGCCACTGGGGGTTCTCCCGCTACCGAGCAGTACTTC.

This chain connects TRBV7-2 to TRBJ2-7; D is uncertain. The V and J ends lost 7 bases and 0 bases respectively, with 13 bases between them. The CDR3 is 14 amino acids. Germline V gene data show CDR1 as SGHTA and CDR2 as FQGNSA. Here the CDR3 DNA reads TGTGCCAGCAACCCGGGTCCTAGCTCCTACGAGCAGTACTTC. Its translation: CASNPGPSSYEQYF.

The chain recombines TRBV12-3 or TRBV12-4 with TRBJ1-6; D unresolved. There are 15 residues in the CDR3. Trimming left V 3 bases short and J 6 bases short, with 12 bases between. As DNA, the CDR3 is TGTGCCAGCAGTTTGTTGTGGGCGCGTAATTCACCCCTCCACTTT. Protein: CASSLLWARNSPLHF.

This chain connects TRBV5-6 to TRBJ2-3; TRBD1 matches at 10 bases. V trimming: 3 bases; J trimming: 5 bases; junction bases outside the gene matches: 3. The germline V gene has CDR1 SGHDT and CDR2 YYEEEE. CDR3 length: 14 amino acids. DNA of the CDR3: TGTGCCAGCAGCTCACGGACAGGGGGAGATACGCAGTATTTT. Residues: CASSSRTGGDTQYF.

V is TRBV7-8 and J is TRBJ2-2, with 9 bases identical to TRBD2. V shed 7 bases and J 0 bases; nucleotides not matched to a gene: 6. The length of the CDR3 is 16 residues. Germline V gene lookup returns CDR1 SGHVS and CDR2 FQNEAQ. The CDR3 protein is CASIVSGGSNTGELFF. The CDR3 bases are TGTGCCAGCATCGTTAGCGGGGGATCGAACACCGGGGAGCTGTTTTTT.

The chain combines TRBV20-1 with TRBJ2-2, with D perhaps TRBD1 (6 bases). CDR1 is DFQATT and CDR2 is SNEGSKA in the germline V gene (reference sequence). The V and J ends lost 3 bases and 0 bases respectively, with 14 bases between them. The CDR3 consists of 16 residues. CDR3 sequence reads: CSASPLTGSNTGELFF. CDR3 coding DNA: TGCAGTGCTAGTCCTCTGACAGGATCGAACACCGGGGAGCTGTTTTTT.

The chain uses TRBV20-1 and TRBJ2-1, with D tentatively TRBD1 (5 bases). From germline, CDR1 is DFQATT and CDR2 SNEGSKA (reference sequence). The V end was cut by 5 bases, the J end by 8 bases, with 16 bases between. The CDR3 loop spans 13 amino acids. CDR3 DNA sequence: TGCAGTGCTCCAGGCCAGGGATGGGATGAGCAGTTCTTC. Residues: CSAPGQGWDEQFF.

The chain's CDR3 is CASSDVQHQPQHF. The CDR3 nucleotides read TGTGCCAGCAGTGACGTACAGCATCAGCCCCAGCATTTT. The chain has TRBV2 and TRBJ1-5; D gene ambiguous. CDR3 length: 13 amino acids. V shed 3 bases and J shed 5 bases, with 8 bases lying between them. Germline CDR1 reads SNHLY; CDR2 reads FYNNEI.

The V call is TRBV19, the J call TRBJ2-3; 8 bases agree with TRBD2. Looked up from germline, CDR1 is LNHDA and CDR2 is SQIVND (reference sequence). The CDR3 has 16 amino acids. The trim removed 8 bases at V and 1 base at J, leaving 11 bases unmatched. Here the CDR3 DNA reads TGTGCCAGTTGTCTGACCGGCGGGAGGTGCACAGATACGCAGTATTTT. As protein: CASCLTGGRCTDTQYF.

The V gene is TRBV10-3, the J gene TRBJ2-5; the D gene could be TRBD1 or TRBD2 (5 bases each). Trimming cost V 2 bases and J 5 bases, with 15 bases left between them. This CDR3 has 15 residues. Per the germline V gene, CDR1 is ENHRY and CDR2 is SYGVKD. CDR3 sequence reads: CAISEREGAGETQYF. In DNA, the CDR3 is TGTGCCATCAGTGAGCGTGAAGGGGCGGGCGAGACCCAGTACTTC.